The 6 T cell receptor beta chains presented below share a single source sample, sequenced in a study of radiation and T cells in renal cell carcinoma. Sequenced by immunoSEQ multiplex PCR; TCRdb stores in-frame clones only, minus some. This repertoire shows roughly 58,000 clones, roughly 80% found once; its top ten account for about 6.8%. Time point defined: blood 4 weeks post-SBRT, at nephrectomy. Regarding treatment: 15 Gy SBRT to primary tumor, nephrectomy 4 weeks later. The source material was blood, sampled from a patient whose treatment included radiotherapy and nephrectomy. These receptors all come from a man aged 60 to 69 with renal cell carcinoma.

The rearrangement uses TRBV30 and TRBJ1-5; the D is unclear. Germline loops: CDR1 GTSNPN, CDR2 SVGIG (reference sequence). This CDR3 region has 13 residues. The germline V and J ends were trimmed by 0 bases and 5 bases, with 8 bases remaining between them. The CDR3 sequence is CAWSVSIYQPQHF. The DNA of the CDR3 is TGTGCCTGGAGTGTATCCATATATCAGCCCCAGCATTTT.

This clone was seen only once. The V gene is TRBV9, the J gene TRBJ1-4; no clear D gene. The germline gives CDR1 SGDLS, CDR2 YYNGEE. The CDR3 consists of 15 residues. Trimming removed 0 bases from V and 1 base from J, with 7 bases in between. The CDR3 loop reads CASSVGAGTNEKLFF. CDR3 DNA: TGTGCCAGCAGCGTAGGGGCAGGAACTAATGAAAAACTGTTTTTT.

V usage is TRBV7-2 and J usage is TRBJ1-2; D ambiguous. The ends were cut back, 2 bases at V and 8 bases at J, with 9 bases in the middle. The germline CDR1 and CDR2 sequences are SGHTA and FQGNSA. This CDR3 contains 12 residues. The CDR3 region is CASSLSREGYTF. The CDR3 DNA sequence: TGTGCCAGCAGCTTAAGCCGAGAAGGCTACACCTTC.

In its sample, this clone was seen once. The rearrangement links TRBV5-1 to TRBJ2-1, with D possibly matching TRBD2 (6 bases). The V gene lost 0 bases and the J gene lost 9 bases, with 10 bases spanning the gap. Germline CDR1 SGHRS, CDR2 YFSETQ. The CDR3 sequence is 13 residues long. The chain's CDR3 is CASSLELAGEQFF. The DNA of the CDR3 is TGCGCCAGCAGCTTGGAACTAGCTGGTGAGCAGTTCTTC.

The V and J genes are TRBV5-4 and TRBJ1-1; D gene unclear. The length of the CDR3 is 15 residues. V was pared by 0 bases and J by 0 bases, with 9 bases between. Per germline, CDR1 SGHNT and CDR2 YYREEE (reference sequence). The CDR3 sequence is CASSLVGQMNTEAFF. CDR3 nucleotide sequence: TGTGCCAGCAGCTTGGTTGGGCAAATGAACACTGAAGCTTTCTTT.

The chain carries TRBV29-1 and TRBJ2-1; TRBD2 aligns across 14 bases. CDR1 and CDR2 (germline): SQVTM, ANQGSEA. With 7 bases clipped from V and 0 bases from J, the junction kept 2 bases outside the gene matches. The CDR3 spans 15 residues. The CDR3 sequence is CSDGTSGSSYNEQFF. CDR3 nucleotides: TGCAGCGACGGGACTAGCGGGAGCTCCTACAATGAGCAGTTCTTC.